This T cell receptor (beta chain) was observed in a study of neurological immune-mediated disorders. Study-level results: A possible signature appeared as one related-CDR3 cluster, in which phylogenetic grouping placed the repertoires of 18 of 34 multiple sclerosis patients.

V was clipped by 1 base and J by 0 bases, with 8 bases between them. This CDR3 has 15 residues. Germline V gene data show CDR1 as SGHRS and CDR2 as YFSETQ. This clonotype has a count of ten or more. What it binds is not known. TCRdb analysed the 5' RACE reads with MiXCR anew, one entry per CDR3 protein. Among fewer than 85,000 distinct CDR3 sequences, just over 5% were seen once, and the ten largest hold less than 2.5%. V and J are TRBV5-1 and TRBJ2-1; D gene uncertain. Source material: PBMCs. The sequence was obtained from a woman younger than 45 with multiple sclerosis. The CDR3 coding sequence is TGCGCCAGCAGCTTGTACAGTAGCTCCTACAATGAGCAGTTCTTC. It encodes CASSLYSSSYNEQFF.